This paragraph covers one T cell receptor (beta chain) sequence. Other DNA sequences in this specimen translate into the identical CDR3. The CDR3 sequence is 14 residues long. CDR1 is MNHNY and CDR2 is SVGAGI in the germline V gene (reference sequence). The V gene end was trimmed by 2 bases and the J gene end by 4 bases; junction bases not matched to a gene: 2. These data belong to a study of CD8+ T cells in alopecia areata. As to treatment: oral pan-JAK inhibitor, 5-10 mg twice daily. It was cDNA, reverse transcribed from extracted RNA, that served as the sequencing template. Here immunoSEQ multiplex PCR was the method, and the copy in TCRdb shows in-frame clones only, minus some. This table holds some 150,000 clones, about 86% found once.

The source of this sequence is a human donor with alopecia areata. The sample here was CD8+ T cells sorted from blood, taken at week 4, from a patient treated with tofacitinib. The chain employs TRBV6-6 and TRBJ1-5, with 7 bases matching TRBD1. CDR3 loop: CASSYGTENQPQHF. DNA of the CDR3: TGTGCCAGCAGTTACGGGACAGAGAATCAGCCCCAGCATTTT.